This T cell receptor beta chain was identified in a study of blood T cell repertoires in COVID-19. Study summary: Material from acute and convalescent COVID-19 was sourced from the United States, Italy and Spain. The analysed material was cDNA or gDNA that came from T cells, B-cell-depleted T cells, or PBMCs.

Seattle cases were enrolled at active infection and followed longitudinally. This clone was seen a single time. The authors' processing: Reference gene primer amplification in the assay estimated nucleated cell counts. Clones were sequenced by immunoSEQ multiplex PCR, and TCRdb holds only the in-frame ones, with some missing. That table supplies the V and J calls and clone size; D and trimming were determined from the DNA. The sample holds about 280,000 clones, under 90% seen once. This receptor was identified in a woman under 40 with COVID-19, enrolled during active disease. The sample taken for sequencing was peripheral blood.

CDR3 DNA: TGTGCCAGTAGTTTCTGGAACACTGAAGCTTTCTTT. Amino acid sequence: CASSFWNTEAFF. The chain employs TRBV19 and TRBJ1-1, with D uncertain. The CDR3 has 12 amino acids. V shed 5 bases and J shed 1 base, with 5 bases lying between them. CDR1 is LNHDA and CDR2 is SQIVND in the germline V gene (reference sequence).